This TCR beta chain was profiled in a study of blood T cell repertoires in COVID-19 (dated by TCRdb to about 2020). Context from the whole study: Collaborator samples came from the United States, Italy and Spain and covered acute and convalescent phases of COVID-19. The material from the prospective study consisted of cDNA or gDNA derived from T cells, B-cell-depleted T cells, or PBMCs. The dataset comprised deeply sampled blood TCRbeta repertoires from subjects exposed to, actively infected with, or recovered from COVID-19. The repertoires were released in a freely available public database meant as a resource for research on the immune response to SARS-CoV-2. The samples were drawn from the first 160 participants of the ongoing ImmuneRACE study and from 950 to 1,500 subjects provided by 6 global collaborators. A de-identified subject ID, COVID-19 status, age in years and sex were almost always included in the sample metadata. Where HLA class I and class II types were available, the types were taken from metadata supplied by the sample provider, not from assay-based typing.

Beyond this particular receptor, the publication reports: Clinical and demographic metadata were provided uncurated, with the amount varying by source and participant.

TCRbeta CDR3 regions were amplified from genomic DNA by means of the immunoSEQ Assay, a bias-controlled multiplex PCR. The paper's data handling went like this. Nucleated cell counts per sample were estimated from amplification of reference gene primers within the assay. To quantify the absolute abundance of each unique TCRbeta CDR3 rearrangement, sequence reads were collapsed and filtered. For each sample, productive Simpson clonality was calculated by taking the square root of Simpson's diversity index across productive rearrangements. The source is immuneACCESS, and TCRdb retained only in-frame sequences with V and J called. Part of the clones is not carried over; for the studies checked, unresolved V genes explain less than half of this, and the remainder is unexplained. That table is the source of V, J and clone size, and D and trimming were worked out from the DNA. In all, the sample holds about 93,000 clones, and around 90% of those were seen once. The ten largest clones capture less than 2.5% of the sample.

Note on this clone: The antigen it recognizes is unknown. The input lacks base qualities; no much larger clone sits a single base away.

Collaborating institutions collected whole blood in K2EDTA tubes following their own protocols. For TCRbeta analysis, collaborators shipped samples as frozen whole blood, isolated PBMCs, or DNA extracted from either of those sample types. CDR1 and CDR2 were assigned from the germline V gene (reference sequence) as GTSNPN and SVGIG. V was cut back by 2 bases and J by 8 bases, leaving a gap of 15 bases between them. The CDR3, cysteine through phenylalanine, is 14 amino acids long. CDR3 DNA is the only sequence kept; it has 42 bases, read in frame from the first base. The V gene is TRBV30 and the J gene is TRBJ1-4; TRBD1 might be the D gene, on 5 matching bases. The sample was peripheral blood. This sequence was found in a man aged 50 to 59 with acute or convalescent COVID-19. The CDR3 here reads CAWSPQTVIEKLFF. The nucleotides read TGTGCCTGGAGTCCCCAGACAGTCATAGAAAAACTGTTTTTT.